The rows below give T cell receptor beta chains drawn from one sample of a study of identifying expanded T cells in peripheral blood. Clones were sequenced by immunoSEQ multiplex PCR, and TCRdb holds only the in-frame ones, with some missing. The sample yields 100,000 or so clones, around 89% seen once. The specimen was blood. The receptor source for this set is a person aged 18 to 75 in good health. The conserved cysteine and the conserved F or W are not part of the CDR3 here.

V,J,CDR3
TRBV4-2,TRBJ2-1,ASSQVERTYNEQF
TRBV28,TRBJ2-7,ASSFSRGGYYEQY
TRBV2,TRBJ2-7,ASSIGTSGRFFEDEQY
TRBV5-6,TRBJ1-5,ASSLFGRSADQPQH
TRBV6-5,TRBJ1-1,ASRPTGPTLGDF
TRBV30,TRBJ1-5,AWSDGQGLDQPQH
TRBV30,TRBJ1-5,AWSRSGMAQPQH
TRBV18,TRBJ2-3,ASSPLRGPSTDTQY
TRBV6-1,TRBJ1-4,ASSEAVGGNEKLF
TRBV18,TRBJ2-5,ASSPTGQETQY
TRBV18,TRBJ1-4,ASSSGGGLNEKLF
TRBV6-5,TRBJ2-7,ASSYGGTDYEQY
TRBV6-6,TRBJ2-7,ATRGWSPYEQY
TRBV30,TRBJ1-6,AWSLSSYNSPLH
TRBV27,TRBJ2-7,ASSLFRGRLLEQY
TRBV2,TRBJ1-3,ASSGLVSGNTIY
TRBV7-6,TRBJ1-1,ASSSTQGRSEAF
TRBV5-6,TRBJ2-5,ASSPGQETQY
TRBV18,TRBJ1-5,ASSLRGVQPQH
TRBV30,TRBJ2-2,AWSVNTGELF
TRBV7-6,TRBJ2-1,ASSLDFREVSYNEQF
TRBV19,TRBJ1-2,ASSISAAILDRGNYGYT
TRBV5-1,TRBJ1-1,ASSLGGQGGTEAF
TRBV20-1,TRBJ2-7,SAVRGYEQY
TRBV19,TRBJ1-5,ASSIPQGAGPQH
TRBV9,TRBJ2-3,ASSVSTSTFTDTQY
TRBV30,TRBJ2-5,AWSVLGARETQY
TRBV9,TRBJ1-6,ASSVGGQGRSPLH